This T cell receptor beta chain was profiled in a study of T cells in Graves' hyperthyroidism and ophthalmopathy. Study-wide results and caveats: Progression to ophthalmopathy was predicted a median of roughly seven months early. In the analysis, a 13 V-J model separated ophthalmopathy from stable hyperthyroidism.

Note on this clonotype: Its antigen is as yet unknown.

Trimming took off 8 bases at V and 1 base at J, with 23 bases between the two ends. The CDR3 length is 17 residues. Looked up from germline, CDR1 is ENHRY and CDR2 is SYGVKD. Researchers took RNA transcripts and amplified the TCR beta CDR3 regions from them. TCR CDR3 underwent first-round RT-PCR with the HTBI primer set. Each CDR3 protein gets one entry after TCRdb re-called the multiplex PCR reads with MiXCR. The repertoire holds 490,000 or so distinct CDR3 sequences, with 15% to 20% as singletons. The V and J genes are TRBV10-3 and TRBJ1-1; a possible D gene is TRBD1 (5 bases). The source material was blood. This receptor was obtained from a woman aged 25 to 39 with Graves' ophthalmopathy. CDR3 DNA: TGTGCCATCGTGTTAGGGGTAGGCCCTCCGGAGAACACTGAAGCTTTCTTT. This translates into CAIVLGVGPPENTEAFF.